This passage covers 5 T cell receptor beta chains from one sample sequenced in a study of blood T cell repertoires in COVID-19. Generated by immunoSEQ multiplex PCR, the TCRdb table keeps only in-frame clones and is missing some. The sample holds 99,000 or so clones; more than 70% are singletons and the top ten take 13%. The sequenced sample consisted of peripheral blood. Source of these receptors: a woman aged 60-75 years in a cohort sampled during active or convalescent COVID-19.

The gene calls are TRBV19 and TRBJ1-1; 9 bases align to TRBD1. The CDR3 spans 15 residues. Germline values: CDR1 LNHDA, CDR2 SQIVND (reference sequence). Trimming removed 3 bases from V and 1 base from J; junction bases left unmatched: 3. The chain's CDR3 is CASSMGDRENTEAFF. CDR3 nucleotide sequence: TGTGCCAGTAGTATGGGGGACAGGGAGAACACTGAAGCTTTCTTT.

The J gene is TRBJ1-2, the V gene TRBV19; D is possibly TRBD1 (5 bases). This CDR3 is 12 amino acids long. Germline V gives CDR1 LNHDA, CDR2 SQIVND (reference sequence). The ends were cut back, 7 bases at V and 2 bases at J, with 8 bases in the middle. CDR3 region: CASNPGNYGYTF. The CDR3 region has the DNA TGTGCCAGTAATCCAGGGAACTATGGCTACACCTTC.

The gene calls are TRBV6-6 and TRBJ1-6; 8 nucleotides align to TRBD1. Germline values: CDR1 MNHNY, CDR2 SVGAGI (reference sequence). This CDR3 comprises 16 residues. The V and J ends lost 6 bases and 9 bases, in that order; junction bases with no gene match: 13. CDR3 residues: CASRDQGALFSSPLHF. CDR3 sequence (DNA): TGTGCCAGCAGGGACCAGGGGGCGCTTTTCAGTTCACCCCTCCACTTT.

This chain connects TRBV10-3 to TRBJ2-1; D uncertain. V was clipped by 6 bases and J by 0 bases, with 9 bases between them. Germline V lookup: CDR1 ENHRY, CDR2 SYGVKD. The CDR3 is 14 amino acids. The CDR3 reads CAIRTESSYNEQFF. CDR3 in DNA: TGTGCCATCAGGACGGAGAGCTCCTACAATGAGCAGTTCTTC.

The chain joins TRBV5-4 to TRBJ2-5; 8 nucleotides line up with TRBD1. V shed 3 bases and J 2 bases; nucleotides not matched to a gene: 6. The germline gives CDR1 SGHNT, CDR2 YYREEE (reference sequence). CDR3 length: 15 amino acids. CDR3 sequence reads: CASSWSTGVQETQYF. The CDR3 DNA reads as TGTGCCAGCAGCTGGTCGACAGGGGTTCAAGAGACCCAGTACTTC.